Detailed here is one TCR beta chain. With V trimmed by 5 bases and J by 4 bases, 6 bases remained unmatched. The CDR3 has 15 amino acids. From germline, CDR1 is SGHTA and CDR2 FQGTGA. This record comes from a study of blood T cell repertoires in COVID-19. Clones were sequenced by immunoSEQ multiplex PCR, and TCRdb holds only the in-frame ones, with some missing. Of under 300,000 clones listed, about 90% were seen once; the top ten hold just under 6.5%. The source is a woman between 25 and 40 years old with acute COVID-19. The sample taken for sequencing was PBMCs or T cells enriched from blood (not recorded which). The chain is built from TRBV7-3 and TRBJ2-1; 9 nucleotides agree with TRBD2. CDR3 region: CASSQTSGAYNEQFF. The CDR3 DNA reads TGTGCCAGCAGCCAGACTAGCGGAGCGTACAATGAGCAGTTCTTC.